Following are 9 T cell receptor beta chains from one sample sequenced in a study of regulatory T cells in long-lasting Graves disease. Documented time point: newly diagnosed GD, antithyroid drugs for less than 3 months. PBMC RNA served as the TCR library source. Investigators prepared the TCR beta libraries by applying iRepertoire HTBI primers and Arm-PCR of CDR3 regions. TCRdb independently ran MiXCR on the multiplex PCR reads; one entry per CDR3 protein. Here the sample spans about 300,000 distinct CDR3 sequences, roughly 18% being singletons. The input for sequencing was peripheral blood mononuclear cells (PBMCs), taken at new diagnosis, from a patient treated with antithyroid drugs. These receptors were collected from a female donor with Graves disease.

This clonotype was seen at least ten times. This chain joins TRBV12-3 or TRBV12-4 and TRBJ1-3, with 7 positions matching TRBD1. The trim removed 3 bases at V and 7 bases at J, leaving 3 bases unmatched. The CDR3 totals 13 residues. The CDR3 region has the DNA TGTGCCAGCAGTTTCACAGGGGACAACACCATATATTTT. Amino acid sequence: CASSFTGDNTIYF.

This clonotype was seen many times. This rearrangement joins TRBV9 to TRBJ2-7; the D gene could be TRBD1 or TRBD2 (5 bases each). Germline-derived CDR1 and CDR2 are SGDLS and YYNGEE. The CDR3 runs to 15 residues. V lost 3 bases and J lost 4, with 17 bases in between. The DNA of the CDR3 is TGTGCCAGCAGCGGCGAGGACGGGTGGGGGTACGAGCAGTACTTC. This codes for CASSGEDGWGYEQYF.

The V and J genes are TRBV11-1 and TRBJ2-1; possibly TRBD2 for D (5 bases). V was trimmed by 1 base and J by 8 bases, leaving 21 bases between them. In germline, CDR1 is SGHAT, CDR2 FQDESV (reference sequence). The CDR3 is 17 amino acids. The CDR3 is CASSLVISAAAGDEQFF. The CDR3 bases are TGTGCCAGCAGCTTAGTTATTTCGGCCGCCGCCGGGGATGAGCAGTTCTTC.

J is TRBJ1-2 and V is TRBV6-1; 9 bases match TRBD1. Unmatched junction bases numbered 3, after V lost 3 bases and J lost 7 bases. This CDR3 region has 13 residues. Germline V gene lookup returns CDR1 MNHNS and CDR2 SASEGT. The CDR3: CASSETGGVGYTF. In DNA form, the CDR3 reads TGTGCCAGCAGTGAGACAGGGGGTGTTGGCTACACCTTC.

The table lists this clonotype with many counts. This may come from a read error, since a much larger clone is one base off. The chain employs TRBV27 and TRBJ2-5; a possible D gene is TRBD2 (5 bases). The CDR3 extends over 13 amino acids. V was pared by 6 bases and J by 4 bases, with 12 bases between. Germline CDR1 reads MNHEY; CDR2 reads SMNVEV (reference sequence). Here the CDR3 reads CASRPERGETQYF. In DNA, the CDR3 is TGTGCCAGCAGACCGGAACGGGGAGAGACCCAGTACTTC.

At least ten counts were recorded for this clonotype. The J gene is TRBJ2-1, the V gene TRBV6-1; 9 positions match TRBD1. V shed 3 bases, J shed 9 bases, and the junction held 6 bases outside the gene matches. Germline-derived CDR1 and CDR2 are MNHNS and SASEGT. The CDR3 runs to 14 residues. CDR3: CASSDSDRGTEQFF. CDR3 DNA sequence: TGTGCCAGCAGTGACTCGGACAGGGGCACTGAGCAGTTCTTC.

This clonotype was counted ten times or more. The chain uses TRBV12-3 or TRBV12-4 and TRBJ1-1; D might be TRBD1 (6 bases). The CDR3 runs 14 residues. Trimming removed 6 bases at V and 4 bases at J, with 15 bases between. This CDR3 reads CASSFGQFSTEAFF. DNA of the CDR3: TGTGCCAGCAGCTTTGGACAGTTCAGCACTGAAGCTTTCTTT.

This clonotype was found many times. The rearrangement joins TRBV11-3 to TRBJ2-1; D is perhaps TRBD2 (5 bases). Trimming cost V 1 base and J 1 base, with 5 bases left between them. Germline V gene sequence: CDR1 SGHNT, CDR2 YENEEA. This CDR3 spans 14 amino acids. CDR3 nucleotide sequence: TGTGCCAGCAGCTTAGCGGGATCCTACAATGAGCAGTTCTTC. Protein: CASSLAGSYNEQFF.

The table lists this clonotype with many counts. The chain combines TRBV2 with TRBJ1-2, with TRBD1 identical over 7 bases. Germline CDR1 is SNHLY and CDR2 is FYNNEI. The CDR3 consists of 13 residues. Trimming removed 2 bases from V and 8 bases from J; junction bases left unmatched: 5. Here the CDR3 DNA reads TGTGCCAGCAGTGAAAGGGACAGAGGGGGCTACACCTTC. It codes for CASSERDRGGYTF.